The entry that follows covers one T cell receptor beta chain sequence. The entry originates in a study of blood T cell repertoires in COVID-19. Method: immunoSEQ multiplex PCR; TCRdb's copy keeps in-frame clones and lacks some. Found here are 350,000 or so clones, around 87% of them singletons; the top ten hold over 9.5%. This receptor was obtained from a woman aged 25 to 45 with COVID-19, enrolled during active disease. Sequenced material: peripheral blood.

The CDR3 DNA follows: TGCGCCAGCAGCCAAGATCCGGGTACGAGAAATTCACCCCTCCACTTT. It encodes CASSQDPGTRNSPLHF. This chain connects TRBV4-3 to TRBJ1-6; D uncertain. This CDR3 is built from 16 residues. CDR1 and CDR2 (germline): LGHNA, YSLEER. Trimming stripped 0 bases from V and 7 bases from J, with 13 bases between.